This T cell receptor (beta chain) was sequenced in a study of CD8+CD57+ T cells in acquired aplastic anemia. Study summary: The mean DNA yield obtained from sorted CD4+ and CD8+ cells came to 3 to 3.5 ug. Study outcomes and limitations: The CD8+ Simpson's diversity of patients and controls was not significantly different.

CDR3 and TCR beta VDJ profiling relied on a genomic DNA template. TCRdb re-called the reads with MiXCR, one entry per CDR3 protein. The table shows roughly 200,000 distinct CDR3 sequences, with roughly three fifths occurring only once. Germline CDR1 reads DFQATT; CDR2 reads SNEGSKA (reference sequence). Trimming removed 3 bases from V and 4 bases from J; junction bases left unmatched: 11. The CDR3 has 16 residues. It was patients with CD8+CD57+ cell expansion by flow cytometry who were chosen for sequencing. With regard to this clonotype: The antigen is not known.

This clonotype originated in a human donor with aplastic anemia. The chain is built from TRBV20-1 and TRBJ2-7, with TRBD2 matching over 11 bases. The sample taken for sequencing was sorted CD4+, CD8+, or CD8+CD57+ T cells (not recorded which) from PBMCs. DNA for the CDR3: TGCAGTGCTAGGGGCACACTAGCGGGAGCGTTATACGAGCAGTACTTC. Its translation: CSARGTLAGALYEQYF.